The next 20 T cell receptor beta chains were all read from a single sample in a study of technical replicates of blood from a handful of donors. This table comes from immunoSEQ multiplex PCR, and its TCRdb copy is limited to in-frame clones, with some not included. The table records about 56,000 clones, nearly 95% of them present only once. The source material was PBMCs. These receptors originate from a human donor in good health. Some clones in this sample may be carry-over from other donors' samples.

The chain recombines TRBV7-6 with TRBJ1-5; D gene ambiguous. Trimming left V 5 bases short and J 2 bases short, with 10 bases between. The CDR3 is made up of 14 amino acids. Germline CDR1 reads SGHVS; CDR2 reads FNYEAQ. CDR3 DNA sequence: TGTGCCAGCAGCCCATTTGAGGGCAATCAGCCCCAGCATTTT. It translates to CASSPFEGNQPQHF.

The rearrangement joins TRBV4-2 to TRBJ2-3; 10 bases line up with TRBD2. Germline V gene data show CDR1 as LGHNA and CDR2 as YNFKEQ. The trim removed 0 bases at V and 6 bases at J, leaving 3 bases unmatched. The length of the CDR3 is 15 residues. CDR3 in amino acids: CASSQDQRGGDTQYF. CDR3 nucleotide sequence: TGTGCCAGCAGCCAAGATCAGCGGGGGGGCGATACGCAGTATTTT.

The J gene is TRBJ1-5, the V gene TRBV19, with 7 bases identical to TRBD1. Germline trimming cut 5 bases from V and 0 bases from J; bases unmatched to any gene: 1. The length of the CDR3 is 14 residues. Germline V CDR1 and CDR2: LNHDA, SQIVND (reference sequence). The CDR3 coding sequence is TGTGCCAGTAGTCGGGACAGTAGCAATCAGCCCCAGCATTTT. Protein product: CASSRDSSNQPQHF.

The V and J genes are TRBV6-1 and TRBJ1-5, with a weak D call TRBD1 (6 bases). The germline V gene has CDR1 MNHNS and CDR2 SASEGT. This CDR3 is built from 15 residues. The V and J ends lost 8 bases and 0 bases respectively, with 14 bases between them. This CDR3 is CASGGWENSNQPQHF. DNA of the CDR3: TGTGCCAGCGGGGGCTGGGAGAATAGCAATCAGCCCCAGCATTTT.

This clone was observed a single time. The chain carries TRBV19 and TRBJ1-2, with D maybe TRBD1 (6 bases). The CDR3 runs to 15 residues. Germline CDR1 LNHDA, CDR2 SQIVND (reference sequence). With 3 bases removed from V and 3 bases from J, the gap between germline ends came to 14 bases. This chain's CDR3 is CASSIGAGVDYGYTF. The CDR3 coding sequence is TGTGCCAGTAGTATTGGGGCAGGGGTAGACTATGGCTACACCTTC.

The chain links TRBV18 to TRBJ2-7, with D possibly being TRBD2 (5 bases). Trimming removed 6 bases from V and 0 bases from J, with 12 bases in between. Germline V CDR1 and CDR2: KGHSH, LQKENI. The CDR3 sequence is 14 residues long. CDR3 sequence reads: CASSHSEGSYEQYF. The CDR3 DNA is TGTGCCAGCTCCCACTCTGAGGGCTCCTACGAGCAGTACTTC.

The chain is built from TRBV7-3 and TRBJ1-5; 10 bases align to TRBD1. CDR3 length: 13 residues. Trimming cost V 4 bases and J 7 bases; bases outside gene matches: 1. Germline V lookup: CDR1 SGHTA, CDR2 FQGTGA. CDR3 sequence (DNA): TGTGCCAGCAGCTCGACAGGGGGCCAGCCCCAGCATTTT. This translates into CASSSTGGQPQHF.

The chain uses TRBV7-8 and TRBJ1-1; TRBD1 matches at 9 bases. V trimming: 4 bases; J trimming: 4 bases; junction bases outside the gene matches: 10. Germline lookup yields CDR1 SGHVS and CDR2 FQNEAQ. CDR3 length: 16 amino acids. CDR3 region: CASSYRPGTGSTEAFF. The CDR3 DNA follows: TGTGCCAGCAGCTATCGTCCCGGGACAGGGTCCACTGAAGCTTTCTTT.

Only one count was recorded for this clone. The chain is built from TRBV7-2 and TRBJ1-6; D is unresolved. V dropped 5 bases and J dropped 8 bases, with 10 bases sitting between them. This CDR3 contains 13 residues. Germline V gene lookup returns CDR1 SGHTA and CDR2 FQGNSA. Written as DNA, the CDR3 is TGTGCCAGCAGCCTCTATCTCGATTCACCCCTCCACTTT. Translating gives CASSLYLDSPLHF. Based on the CDR3 plus reference TRBV7-2 and TRBJ1-6, the full variable domain is GAGVSQSPSNKVTEKGKDVELRCDPISGHTALYWYRQSLGQGLEFLIYFQGNSAPDKSGLPSDRFSAERTGGSVSTLTIQRTQQEDSAVYLCASSLYLDSPLHFGNGTRLTVT.

The chain couples TRBV18 to TRBJ2-4; the match to TRBD2 covers 9 bases. The CDR3 loop spans 18 amino acids. Trimming at V came to 2 bases and at J to 0 bases, leaving 8 bases not matched to a gene. Germline CDR1 is KGHSH and CDR2 is LQKENI. The CDR3 DNA sequence: TGTGCCAGCTCACCAGTGCGGGAGGGGATTTTAGCCAAAAACATTCAGTACTTC. This codes for CASSPVREGILAKNIQYF.

The chain couples TRBV5-1 to TRBJ2-2; D is undetermined. Germline V gives CDR1 SGHRS, CDR2 YFSETQ. The CDR3 has 15 amino acids. Deletions cut 0 bases from V and 0 bases from J, with 6 bases between. CDR3 in DNA: TGCGCCAGCAGCTTGGCTACCCCGAACACCGGGGAGCTGTTTTTT. Translated, it gives CASSLATPNTGELFF.

This clone occurred once. The chain employs TRBV5-1 and TRBJ2-3; D is ambiguous. Germline CDR1 and CDR2: SGHRS and YFSETQ. The V gene lost 6 bases and the J gene lost 2 bases, with 13 bases spanning the gap. The CDR3 is made up of 14 amino acids. This CDR3 is CASTTSGVTDTQYF. The CDR3 region has the DNA TGCGCCAGCACTACCTCTGGTGTCACAGATACGCAGTATTTT.

The chain links TRBV9 to TRBJ1-4, with TRBD1 matching over 9 bases. The junction had 7 bases not matched to a gene; V was cut back by 2 bases and J by 8 bases. CDR3 size: 15 residues. Germline V CDR1 and CDR2: SGDLS, YYNGEE. CDR3 sequence reads: CASSVNRGLGEKLFF. The CDR3 region has the DNA TGTGCCAGCAGCGTTAACAGGGGGCTGGGGGAAAAACTGTTTTTT.

The rearrangement joins TRBV6-4 to TRBJ1-2, with D hard to call. CDR1 and CDR2 from the germline V gene are MRHNA and SNTAGT. The CDR3 is made up of 13 amino acids. Trimming cost V 2 bases and J 8 bases, with 12 bases left between them. Written as DNA, the CDR3 is TGTGCCAGCAGTGACGAGACGTCGGGGGGCTACACCTTC. It specifies CASSDETSGGYTF.

The chain uses TRBV27 and TRBJ2-7; 12 nucleotides line up with TRBD2. Germline-derived CDR1 and CDR2 are MNHEY and SMNVEV (reference sequence). The CDR3 consists of 17 residues. V was clipped by 3 bases and J by 2 bases; unmatched bases: 8. CDR3 sequence: CASSFSPSSGRAYEQYF. The CDR3 bases are TGTGCCAGCAGTTTTTCCCCTTCTAGCGGGAGGGCCTACGAGCAGTACTTC.

The chain joins TRBV5-1 to TRBJ1-2; 7 bases map to TRBD1. Germline lookup yields CDR1 SGHRS and CDR2 YFSETQ. Unmatched junction bases numbered 6, after V lost 4 bases and J lost 3 bases. CDR3 size: 14 residues. The CDR3 reads CASSPYQGDYGYTF. CDR3 in DNA: TGCGCCAGCAGCCCTTACCAGGGGGACTATGGCTACACCTTC.

This clone occurred a few times. J is TRBJ2-7 and V is TRBV27, with 9 positions matching TRBD1. Germline V CDR1 and CDR2: MNHEY, SMNVEV (reference sequence). The CDR3 loop spans 14 amino acids. The trim removed 5 bases at V and 5 bases at J, leaving 7 bases unmatched. The CDR3, as DNA: TGTGCCAGCAGTCGACAGGGGGGAACTCACGAGCAGTACTTC. Protein product: CASSRQGGTHEQYF.

The chain uses TRBV14 and TRBJ1-2; D may be TRBD1 (6 bases). The V end lost 4 bases, the J end lost 3 bases, and 12 bases lay between the germline ends. The CDR3 is 14 residues long. CDR1 and CDR2 from the germline V gene are SGHDN and FVKESK. This chain's CDR3 is CASSLFAGDYGYTF. CDR3 nucleotides: TGTGCCAGCAGCCTTTTTGCAGGGGACTATGGCTACACCTTC.

This sequence joins TRBV5-1 and TRBJ2-3; D remains ambiguous. Germline values: CDR1 SGHRS, CDR2 YFSETQ. Trimming removed 4 bases at V and 2 bases at J, with 17 bases between. CDR3 size: 16 residues. As DNA, the CDR3 is TGCGCCAGCAGCATCAGATTGACGGAGACCACAGATACGCAGTATTTT. Translated: CASSIRLTETTDTQYF.

The V and J genes are TRBV7-2 and TRBJ2-5; no definite D call. Looked up from germline, CDR1 is SGHTA and CDR2 is FQGNSA. Trimming removed 6 bases at V and 2 bases at J, with 4 bases between. This CDR3 contains 11 residues. DNA of the CDR3: TGTGCCAGCAGTCCACAAGAGACCCAGTACTTC. Translated: CASSPQETQYF.